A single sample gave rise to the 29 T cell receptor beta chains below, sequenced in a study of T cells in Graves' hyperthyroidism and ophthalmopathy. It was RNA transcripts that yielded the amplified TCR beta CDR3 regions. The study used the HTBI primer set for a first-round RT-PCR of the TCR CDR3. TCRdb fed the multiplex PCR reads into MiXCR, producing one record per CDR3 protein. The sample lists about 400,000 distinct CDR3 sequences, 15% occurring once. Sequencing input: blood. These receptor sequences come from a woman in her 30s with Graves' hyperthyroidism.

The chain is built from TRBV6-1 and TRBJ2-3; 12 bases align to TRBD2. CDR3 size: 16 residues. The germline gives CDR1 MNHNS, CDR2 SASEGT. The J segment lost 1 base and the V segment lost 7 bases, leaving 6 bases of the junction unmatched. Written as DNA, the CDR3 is TGTGCCAGCAAGCATGGACTAGCGGGACGCACAGATACGCAGTATTTT. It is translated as CASKHGLAGRTDTQYF.

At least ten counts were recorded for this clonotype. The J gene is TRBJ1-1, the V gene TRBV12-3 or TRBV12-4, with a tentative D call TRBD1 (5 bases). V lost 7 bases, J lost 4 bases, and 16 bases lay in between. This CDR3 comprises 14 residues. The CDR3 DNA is TGTGCCAGCACCACTCGGGGACTCCCCACTGAAGCTTTCTTT. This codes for CASTTRGLPTEAFF.

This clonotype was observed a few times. CDR3 sequence (DNA): TGTGCCAGCAGCTACGGACAGGGGGGGTCACCCCTCCACTTT. Protein sequence: CASSYGQGGSPLHF. This chain joins TRBV7-9 and TRBJ1-6, with 10 bases that match TRBD1. CDR3 length equals 14 residues. Germline CDR1 and CDR2: SEHNR and FQNEAQ (reference sequence). Trimming at V came to 4 bases and at J to 10 bases, leaving 4 bases not matched to a gene.

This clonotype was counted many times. This CDR3 reads CASSQRGDTEAFF. In DNA, the CDR3 is TGTGCCAGCAGCCAAAGGGGAGACACTGAAGCTTTCTTT. This chain links TRBV3-1 with TRBJ1-1, with D maybe TRBD1 (5 bases). The germline V gene has CDR1 LGHDT and CDR2 YNNKEL (reference sequence). CDR3 length equals 13 residues. V shed 2 bases and J shed 3 bases, with 7 bases lying between them.

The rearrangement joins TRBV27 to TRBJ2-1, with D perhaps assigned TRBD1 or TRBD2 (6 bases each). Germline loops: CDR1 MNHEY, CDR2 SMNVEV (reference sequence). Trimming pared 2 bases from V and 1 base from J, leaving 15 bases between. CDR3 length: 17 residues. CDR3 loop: CASSLIARRGSYNEQFF. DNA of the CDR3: TGTGCCAGCAGTTTAATCGCCAGGAGGGGGTCCTACAATGAGCAGTTCTTC.

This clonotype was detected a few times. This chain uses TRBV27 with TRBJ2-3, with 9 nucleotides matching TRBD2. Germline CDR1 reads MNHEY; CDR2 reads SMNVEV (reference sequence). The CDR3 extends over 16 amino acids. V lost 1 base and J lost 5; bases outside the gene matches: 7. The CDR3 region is CASSLWASGALDTQYF. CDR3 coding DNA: TGTGCCAGCAGTTTATGGGCTAGCGGGGCCCTAGATACGCAGTATTTT.

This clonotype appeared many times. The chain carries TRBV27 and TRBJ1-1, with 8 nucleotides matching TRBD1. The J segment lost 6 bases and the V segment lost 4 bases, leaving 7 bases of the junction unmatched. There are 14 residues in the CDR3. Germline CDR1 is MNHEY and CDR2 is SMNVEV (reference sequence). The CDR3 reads CASSSRDRRAEAFF. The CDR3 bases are TGTGCCAGCAGTTCCCGGGACAGGCGGGCTGAAGCTTTCTTT.

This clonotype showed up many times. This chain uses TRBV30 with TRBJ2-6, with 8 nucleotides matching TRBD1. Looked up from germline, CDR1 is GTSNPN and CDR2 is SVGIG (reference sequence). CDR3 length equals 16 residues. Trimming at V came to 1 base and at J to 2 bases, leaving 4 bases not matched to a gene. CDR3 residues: CAWSDQGAPGANVLTF. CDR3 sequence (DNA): TGTGCCTGGAGTGACCAGGGGGCCCCTGGGGCCAACGTCCTGACTTTC.

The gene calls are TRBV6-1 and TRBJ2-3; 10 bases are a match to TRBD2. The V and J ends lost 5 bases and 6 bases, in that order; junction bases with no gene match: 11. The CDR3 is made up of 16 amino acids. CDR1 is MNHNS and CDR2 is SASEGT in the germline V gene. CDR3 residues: CASSSGLAAWVDTQYF. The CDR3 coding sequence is TGTGCCAGCAGTTCCGGACTAGCGGCCTGGGTGGATACGCAGTATTTT.

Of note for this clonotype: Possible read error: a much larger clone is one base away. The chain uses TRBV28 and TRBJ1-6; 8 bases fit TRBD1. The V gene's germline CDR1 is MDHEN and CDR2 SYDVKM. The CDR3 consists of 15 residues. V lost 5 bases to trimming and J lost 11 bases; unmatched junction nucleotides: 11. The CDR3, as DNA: TGTGCCAGCAGTCCCTGGACAGGGTTGGATCCACCCCTCCACTTT. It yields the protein CASSPWTGLDPPLHF.

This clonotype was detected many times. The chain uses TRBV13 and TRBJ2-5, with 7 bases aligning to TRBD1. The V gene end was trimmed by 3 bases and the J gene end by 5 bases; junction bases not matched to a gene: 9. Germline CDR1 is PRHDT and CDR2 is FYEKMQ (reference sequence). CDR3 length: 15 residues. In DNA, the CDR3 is TGTGCCAGCAGCTTTTCTCGAGGGGGCCGGGAGACCCAGTACTTC. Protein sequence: CASSFSRGGRETQYF.

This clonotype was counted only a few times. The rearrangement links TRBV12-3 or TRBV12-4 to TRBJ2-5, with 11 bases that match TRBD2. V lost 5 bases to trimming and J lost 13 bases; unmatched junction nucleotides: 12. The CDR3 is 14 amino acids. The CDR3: CASSPGGTSGAPYF. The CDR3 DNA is TGTGCCAGCAGTCCGGGGGGGACTAGCGGTGCTCCGTACTTC.

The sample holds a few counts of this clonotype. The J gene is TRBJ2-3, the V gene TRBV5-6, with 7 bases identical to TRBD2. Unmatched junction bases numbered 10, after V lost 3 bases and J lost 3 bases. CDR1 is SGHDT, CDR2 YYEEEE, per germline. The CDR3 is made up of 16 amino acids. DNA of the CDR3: TGTGCCAGCAGCTGGGGAGGGAGAACGGGAACAGATACGCAGTATTTT. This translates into CASSWGGRTGTDTQYF. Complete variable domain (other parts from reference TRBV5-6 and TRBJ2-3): DAGVTQSPTHLIKTRGQQVTLRCSPKSGHDTVSWYQQALGQGPQFIFQYYEEEERQRGNFPDRFSGHQFPNYSSELNVNALLLGDSALYLCASSWGGRTGTDTQYFGPGTRLTVL.

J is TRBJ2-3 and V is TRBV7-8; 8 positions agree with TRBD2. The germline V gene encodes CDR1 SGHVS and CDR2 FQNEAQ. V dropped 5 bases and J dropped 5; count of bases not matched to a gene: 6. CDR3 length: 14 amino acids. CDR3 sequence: CASSPREGQDTQYF. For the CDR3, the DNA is TGTGCCAGCAGCCCCCGGGAGGGCCAAGATACGCAGTATTTT.

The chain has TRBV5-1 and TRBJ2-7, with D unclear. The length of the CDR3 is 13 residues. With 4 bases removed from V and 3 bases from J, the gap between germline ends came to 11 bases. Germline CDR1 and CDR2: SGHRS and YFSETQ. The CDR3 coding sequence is TGCGCCAGCAGCCCCGATCTAGGCTACGAGCAGTACTTC. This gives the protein CASSPDLGYEQYF. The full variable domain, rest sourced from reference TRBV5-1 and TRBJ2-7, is KAGVTQTPRYLIKTRGQQVTLSCSPISGHRSVSWYQQTPGQGLQFLFEYFSETQRNKGNFPGRFSGRQFSNSRSEMNVSTLELGDSALYLCASSPDLGYEQYFGPGTRLTVT.

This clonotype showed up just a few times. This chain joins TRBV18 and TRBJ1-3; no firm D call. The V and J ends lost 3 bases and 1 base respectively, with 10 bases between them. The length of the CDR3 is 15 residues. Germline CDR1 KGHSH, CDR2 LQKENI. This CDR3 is CASSPSTASGNTIYF. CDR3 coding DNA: TGTGCCAGCTCACCCTCGACTGCGTCTGGAAACACCATATATTTT.

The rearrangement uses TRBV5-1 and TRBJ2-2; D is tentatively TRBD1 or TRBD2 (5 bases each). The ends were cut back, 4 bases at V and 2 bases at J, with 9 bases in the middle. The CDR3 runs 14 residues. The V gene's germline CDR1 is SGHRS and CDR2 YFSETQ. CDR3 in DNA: TGCGCCAGCAGCCGGGACGGCAACACCGGGGAGCTGTTTTTT. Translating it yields CASSRDGNTGELFF.

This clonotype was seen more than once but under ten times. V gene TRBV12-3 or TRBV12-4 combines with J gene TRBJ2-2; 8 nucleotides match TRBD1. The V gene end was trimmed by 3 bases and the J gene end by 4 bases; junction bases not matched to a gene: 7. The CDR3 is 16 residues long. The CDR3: CASSFGQGAGTGELFF. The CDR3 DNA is TGTGCCAGCAGTTTTGGCCAGGGGGCAGGCACCGGGGAGCTGTTTTTT.

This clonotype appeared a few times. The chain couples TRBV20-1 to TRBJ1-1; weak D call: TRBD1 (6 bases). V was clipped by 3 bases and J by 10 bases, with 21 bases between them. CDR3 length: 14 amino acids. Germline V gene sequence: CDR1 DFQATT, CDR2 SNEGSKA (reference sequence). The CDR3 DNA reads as TGCAGTGCTAGGGAGGGGCGGGGGGCTCGGAGAGCTTTCTTT. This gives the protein CSAREGRGARRAFF.

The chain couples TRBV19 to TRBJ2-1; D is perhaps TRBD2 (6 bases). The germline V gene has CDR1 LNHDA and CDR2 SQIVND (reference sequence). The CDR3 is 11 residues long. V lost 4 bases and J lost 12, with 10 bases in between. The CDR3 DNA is TGTGCCAGTAGTAATTCGGGAGTGCAGTTCTTC. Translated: CASSNSGVQFF.

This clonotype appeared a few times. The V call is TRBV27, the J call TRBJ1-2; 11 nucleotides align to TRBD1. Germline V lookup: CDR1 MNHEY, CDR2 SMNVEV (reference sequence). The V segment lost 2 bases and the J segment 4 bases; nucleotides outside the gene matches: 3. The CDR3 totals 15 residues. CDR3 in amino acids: CASSLGTGGSYGYTF. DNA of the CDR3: TGTGCCAGCAGTTTAGGGACAGGGGGGTCCTATGGCTACACCTTC.

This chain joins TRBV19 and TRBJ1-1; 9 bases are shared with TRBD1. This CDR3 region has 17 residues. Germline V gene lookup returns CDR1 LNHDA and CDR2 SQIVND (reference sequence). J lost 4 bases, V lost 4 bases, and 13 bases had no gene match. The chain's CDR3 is CASSRESGTGRLTEAFF. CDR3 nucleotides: TGTGCCAGTAGTAGAGAATCCGGGACAGGGAGGCTCACTGAAGCTTTCTTT.

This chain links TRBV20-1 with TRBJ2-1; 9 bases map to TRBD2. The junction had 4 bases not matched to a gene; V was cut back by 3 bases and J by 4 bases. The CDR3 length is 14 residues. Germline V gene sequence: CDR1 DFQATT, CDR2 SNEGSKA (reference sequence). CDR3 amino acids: CSARIAGVYNEQFF. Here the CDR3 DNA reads TGCAGTGCTAGGATAGCGGGAGTTTACAATGAGCAGTTCTTC.

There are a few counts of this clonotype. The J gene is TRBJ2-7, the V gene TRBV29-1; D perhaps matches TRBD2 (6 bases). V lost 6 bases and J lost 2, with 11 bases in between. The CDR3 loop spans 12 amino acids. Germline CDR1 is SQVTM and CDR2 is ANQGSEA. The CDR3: CSVVSGTYEQYF. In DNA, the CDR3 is TGCAGCGTCGTTAGCGGAACCTACGAGCAGTACTTC.

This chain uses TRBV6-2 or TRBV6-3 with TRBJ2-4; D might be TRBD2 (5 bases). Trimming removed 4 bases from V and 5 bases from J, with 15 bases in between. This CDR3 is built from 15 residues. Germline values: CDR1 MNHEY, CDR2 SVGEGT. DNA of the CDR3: TGTGCCAGCAGTTCGACCGCGGACTTGCAAAACATTCAGTACTTC. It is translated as CASSSTADLQNIQYF.

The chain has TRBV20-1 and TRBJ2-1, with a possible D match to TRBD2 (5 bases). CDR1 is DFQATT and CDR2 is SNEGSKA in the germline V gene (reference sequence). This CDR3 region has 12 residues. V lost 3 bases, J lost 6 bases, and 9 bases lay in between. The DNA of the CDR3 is TGCAGTGCTAGCGCTGAGGGCAATGAGCAGTTCTTC. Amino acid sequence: CSASAEGNEQFF.

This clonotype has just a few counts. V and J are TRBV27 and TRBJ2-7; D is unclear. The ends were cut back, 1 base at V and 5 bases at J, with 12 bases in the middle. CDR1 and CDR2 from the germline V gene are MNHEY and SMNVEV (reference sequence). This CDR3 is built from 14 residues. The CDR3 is CASSLFGYLNEQYF. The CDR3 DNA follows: TGTGCCAGCAGTTTATTCGGGTACTTGAACGAGCAGTACTTC.

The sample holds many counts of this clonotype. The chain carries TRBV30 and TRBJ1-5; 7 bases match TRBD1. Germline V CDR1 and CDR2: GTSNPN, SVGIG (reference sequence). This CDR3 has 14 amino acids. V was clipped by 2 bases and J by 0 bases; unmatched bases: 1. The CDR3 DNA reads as TGTGCCTGGAGTCCAGGGGGTAGCAATCAGCCCCAGCATTTT. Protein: CAWSPGGSNQPQHF.

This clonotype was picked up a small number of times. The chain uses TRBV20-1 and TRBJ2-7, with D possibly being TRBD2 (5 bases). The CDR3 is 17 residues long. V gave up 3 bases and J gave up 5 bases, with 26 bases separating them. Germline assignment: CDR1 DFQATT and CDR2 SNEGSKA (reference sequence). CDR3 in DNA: TGCAGTGCTAGGGCCCCGATGGCCCAGCGAGGGTTTGACGAGCAGTACTTC. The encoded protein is CSARAPMAQRGFDEQYF.